This passage covers 18 T cell receptor beta chains from one sample sequenced in a study of blood T cells in healthy people across ages. Primers used in a second PCR of about 7 to 11 cycles were a sample-barcoded 5' primer and a J-beta primer mix. One entry per CDR3 protein, called by TCRdb with MiXCR from the 5' RACE reads. This sample yields over 1,200,000 distinct CDR3 sequences, of which approximately 59% are seen a single time; about 6.7% belongs to the top ten. Input material: blood. These receptors all come from a man between 18 and 29 years old in good health.

This clonotype was found a few times. The rearrangement links TRBV12-3 or TRBV12-4 to TRBJ2-7, with D possibly called TRBD1 or TRBD2 (5 bases each). V lost 3 bases and J 4 bases, leaving 13 bases between the germline ends. The CDR3 extends over 14 amino acids. CDR3 DNA: TGTGCCAGCAGTTTCCGGGACGGACATTACGAGCAGTACTTC. Residues: CASSFRDGHYEQYF.

The table lists this clonotype with a few counts. The V and J genes are TRBV6-5 and TRBJ1-5; the D is unclear. This CDR3 contains 16 residues. Between the trimmed V and J ends, which lost 5 bases and 4 bases, there was a span of 18 bases. Germline assignment: CDR1 MNHEY and CDR2 SVGAGI. Here the CDR3 DNA reads TGTGCCAGCAGTAACACTGGAACCCTTGGGAATCAGCCCCAGCATTTT. It codes for CASSNTGTLGNQPQHF.

The V and J genes are TRBV6-2 or TRBV6-3 and TRBJ2-4; no clear D. The J call is doubtful: the DNA matches TRBJ2-7 better. The CDR3 covers 15 residues. Germline assignment: CDR1 MNHEY and CDR2 SVGEGT. CDR3 DNA sequence: TGTGCCAGCAGTTCCACCCTCGCAGGTAACTACGAGCAGTACTTC. It yields the protein CASSSTLAGNYEQYF.

This clonotype was counted between two and nine times. The V call is TRBV29-1, the J call TRBJ2-3; D tentatively fits TRBD1 or TRBD2 (6 bases each). This CDR3 is 14 amino acids long. Per the germline V gene, CDR1 is SQVTM and CDR2 is ANQGSEA. V was pared by 4 bases and J by 0 bases, with 11 bases between. CDR3 protein: CSVAGGPSTDTQYF. The CDR3 DNA is TGCAGCGTTGCCGGGGGCCCTAGCACAGATACGCAGTATTTT.

This chain's CDR3 is CASSHPQGNLADTQYF. In DNA, the CDR3 is TGCGCCAGCAGCCATCCACAGGGGAATTTAGCAGATACGCAGTATTTT. The chain uses TRBV4-1 and TRBJ2-3; TRBD1 matches 7 bases. Germline CDR1 and CDR2: MGHRA and YSYEKL. The CDR3 length is 16 residues. The V gene end was trimmed by 3 bases and the J gene end by 4 bases; junction bases not matched to a gene: 10.

CDR3 coding DNA: TGTGCCAGCAGCAAAGGTCGAGTGACAGGGGGTGTAGCGTATGGCTACACCTTC. It codes for CASSKGRVTGGVAYGYTF. The J gene is TRBJ1-2, the V gene TRBV21-1; the table gives TRBD1 as D, unverified against the DNA. TRBV21-1 is assigned pseudogene status. The CDR3 contains 18 residues.

This clonotype was detected once. This rearrangement joins TRBV5-1 to TRBJ2-7, with 8 bases aligning to TRBD1. This CDR3 has 19 amino acids. V was clipped by 4 bases and J by 1 base; unmatched bases: 19. Germline V gene lookup returns CDR1 SGHRS and CDR2 YFSETQ. The CDR3 nucleotides read TGCGCCAGCAGCACGCCGGACAGGGCCTTCGGAACGTTTTCCTACGAGCAGTACTTC. This encodes CASSTPDRAFGTFSYEQYF. Variable domain in full (rest from reference TRBV5-1 and TRBJ2-7): KAGVTQTPRYLIKTRGQQVTLSCSPISGHRSVSWYQQTPGQGLQFLFEYFSETQRNKGNFPGRFSGRQFSNSRSEMNVSTLELGDSALYLCASSTPDRAFGTFSYEQYFGPGTRLTVT.

This clonotype was seen only a few times. The gene calls are TRBV7-2 and TRBJ2-7; tentatively, D is TRBD1 (6 bases). CDR1 is SGHTA, CDR2 FQGNSA, per germline. The V end was cut by 4 bases, the J end by 0 bases, with 10 bases between. The CDR3 is 14 amino acids. The CDR3 coding sequence is TGTGCCAGCAGCTCCCGGACAGTCTCCTACGAGCAGTACTTC. Translation gives CASSSRTVSYEQYF.

The rearrangement joins TRBV11-2 to TRBJ2-7; the D gene is possibly TRBD1 (5 bases). The CDR3 contains 14 residues. Germline CDR1 SGHAT, CDR2 FQNNGV. Trimming left V 1 base short and J 4 bases short, with 11 bases between. This CDR3 is CASSLGRVLYEQYF. In DNA, the CDR3 is TGTGCCAGCAGCTTAGGCAGGGTACTTTACGAGCAGTACTTC. The full variable domain, in which reference TRBV11-2 and TRBJ2-7 provide the parts outside the CDR3, is EAGVAQSPRYKIIEKRQSVAFWCNPISGHATLYWYQQILGQGPKLLIQFQNNGVVDDSQLPKDRFSAERLKGVDSTLKIQPAKLEDSAVYLCASSLGRVLYEQYFGPGTRLTVT.

J is TRBJ2-1 and V is TRBV10-3; possibly TRBD2 for D (6 bases). Germline V lookup: CDR1 ENHRY, CDR2 SYGVKD. V was trimmed by 0 bases and J by 4 bases, leaving 16 bases between them. CDR3 length equals 17 residues. The CDR3 reads CAISESPGLSLYNEQFF. In DNA, the CDR3 is TGTGCCATCAGTGAGTCTCCCGGACTATCCTTATACAATGAGCAGTTCTTC.

The V and J genes are TRBV5-1 and TRBJ2-7; the match to TRBD1 covers 7 bases. CDR1 and CDR2 from the germline V gene are SGHRS and YFSETQ. V lost 4 bases, J lost 3 bases, and 7 bases stayed unmatched. The CDR3 extends over 14 amino acids. CDR3 sequence (DNA): TGCGCCAGCAGCGCACCGGGACAGAACTACGAGCAGTACTTC. Encoded protein: CASSAPGQNYEQYF. Full variable domain (rest looked up from reference TRBV5-1 and TRBJ2-7): KAGVTQTPRYLIKTRGQQVTLSCSPISGHRSVSWYQQTPGQGLQFLFEYFSETQRNKGNFPGRFSGRQFSNSRSEMNVSTLELGDSALYLCASSAPGQNYEQYFGPGTRLTVT.

Concerning this clonotype: At one end the junction does not follow the germline gene, possibly because of a read error. V usage is TRBV12-3 or TRBV12-4 and J usage is TRBJ2-5, with unresolved D. The length of the CDR3 is 15 residues. CDR3 sequence: CGSSSQGRVQETQYF. The CDR3 DNA follows: TGTGGCAGCAGTAGCCAAGGACGGGTCCAAGAGACCCAGTACTTC.

The CDR3 spells CASRILFRTSGIQETQYF. As DNA, the CDR3 is TGTGCCAGCAGGATCCTCTTCCGGACTAGCGGGATCCAAGAGACCCAGTACTTC. This chain links TRBV6-1 with TRBJ2-5, with 12 bases identical to TRBD2. CDR1 and CDR2 from the germline V gene are MNHNS and SASEGT. CDR3 length: 18 amino acids. V trimming: 6 bases; J trimming: 1 base; junction bases outside the gene matches: 12.

V is TRBV6-6 and J is TRBJ2-7; D is perhaps TRBD1 (6 bases). This CDR3 is 13 amino acids long. CDR1 MNHNY and CDR2 SVGAGI come from the germline V gene (reference sequence). Trimming removed 8 bases from V and 2 bases from J, with 13 bases in between. Here the CDR3 reads CASGQQGAYEQYF. As DNA, the CDR3 is TGTGCCAGCGGCCAACAGGGAGCCTACGAGCAGTACTTC.

V and J are TRBV6-6 and TRBJ2-7, with TRBD2 identical over 7 bases. The DNA matches TRBJ2-5 better at its end, which makes the J call doubtful. Looked up from germline, CDR1 is MNHNY and CDR2 is SVGAGI (reference sequence). CDR3 length equals 19 residues. The CDR3 loop is CASSLLGLGIGSEKETQYF. CDR3 nucleotides: TGTGCCAGCAGCCTCCTCGGACTAGGAATCGGGTCCGAGAAAGAGACCCAGTACTTC.

V is TRBV6-6 and J is TRBJ1-2; 8 nucleotides align to TRBD1. The trim removed 7 bases at V and 4 bases at J, leaving 5 bases unmatched. The CDR3 length is 13 residues. The germline V gene has CDR1 MNHNY and CDR2 SVGAGI (reference sequence). The CDR3 DNA follows: TGTGCCAGCAATACAGGGGGTTTCTATGGCTACACCTTC. Its protein is CASNTGGFYGYTF.

This clonotype was detected only a few times. The chain's CDR3 is CASSHPTGRGGTF. The CDR3, as DNA: TGCGCCAGCAGCCATCCGACAGGGAGGGGTGGCACCTTC. The V call is TRBV5-1, the J call TRBJ1-2, with 7 bases fitting TRBD1. Unmatched junction bases numbered 13, after V lost 4 bases and J lost 13 bases. Germline assignment: CDR1 SGHRS and CDR2 YFSETQ. CDR3 length: 13 amino acids. Supplemented by reference TRBV5-1 and TRBJ1-2, the full variable domain reads KAGVTQTPRYLIKTRGQQVTLSCSPISGHRSVSWYQQTPGQGLQFLFEYFSETQRNKGNFPGRFSGRQFSNSRSEMNVSTLELGDSALYLCASSHPTGRGGTFGSGTRLTVV.

J is TRBJ2-7 and V is TRBV6-6, with unresolved D. The CDR3 covers 14 residues. Between the trimmed V and J ends, which lost 5 bases and 4 bases, there was a span of 15 bases. Germline V gives CDR1 MNHNY, CDR2 SVGAGI (reference sequence). CDR3 nucleotides: TGTGCCAGCAGTACCCCGGCACTTGGTTACGAGCAGTACTTC. It encodes CASSTPALGYEQYF.